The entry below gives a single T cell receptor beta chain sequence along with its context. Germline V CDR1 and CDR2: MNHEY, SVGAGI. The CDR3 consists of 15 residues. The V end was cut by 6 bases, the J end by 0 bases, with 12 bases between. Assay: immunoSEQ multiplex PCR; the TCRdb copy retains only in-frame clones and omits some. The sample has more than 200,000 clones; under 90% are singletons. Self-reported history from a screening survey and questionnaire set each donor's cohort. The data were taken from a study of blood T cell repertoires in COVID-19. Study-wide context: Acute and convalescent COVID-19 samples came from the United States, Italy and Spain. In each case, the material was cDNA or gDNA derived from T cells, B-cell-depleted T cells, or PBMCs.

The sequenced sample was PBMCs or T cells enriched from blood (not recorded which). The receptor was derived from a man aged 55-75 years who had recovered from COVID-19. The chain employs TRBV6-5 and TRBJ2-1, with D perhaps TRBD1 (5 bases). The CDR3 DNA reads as TGTGCCAGCAGCCCGACAGATAGCTCCTACAATGAGCAGTTCTTC. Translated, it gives CASSPTDSSYNEQFF.